Below, 17 T cell receptor beta chains from the same sample are listed, as sequenced in a study of CD8+ T cells in alopecia areata. It was cDNA, reverse transcribed from extracted RNA, that served as the sequencing template. Clones were read by immunoSEQ multiplex PCR, and TCRdb kept only the in-frame ones, dropping some. The table lists some 190,000 clones, over 60% of them singletons. Sample treatment: oral pan-JAK inhibitor, 5-10 mg twice daily. Here the sequenced sample was CD4+ T cells sorted from blood, taken at approximately week 42, from a patient treated with tofacitinib. The receptors were sampled from a human donor with alopecia areata.

The rearrangement links TRBV10-3 to TRBJ1-1; the match to TRBD1 covers 7 bases. Germline V gene data show CDR1 as ENHRY and CDR2 as SYGVKD. CDR3 length equals 15 residues. With 2 bases clipped from V and 1 base from J, the junction kept 4 bases outside the gene matches. In nucleotides, the CDR3 is TGTGCCATCAGTGAGCGACAGGGAGAGAACACTGAAGCTTTCTTT. Its translation: CAISERQGENTEAFF.

This clone was seen just once. The chain uses TRBV6-5 and TRBJ1-2, with D possibly matching TRBD1 (6 bases). Trimming left V 5 bases short and J 4 bases short, with 14 bases between. The CDR3 covers 14 residues. The germline CDR1 and CDR2 sequences are MNHEY and SVGAGI. This chain's CDR3 is CASSPGQGTYGYTF. CDR3 coding DNA: TGTGCCAGCAGTCCAGGGCAGGGGACCTATGGCTACACCTTC.

This clone was picked up one time. V is TRBV5-1 and J is TRBJ2-7; the D is unclear. There are 11 residues in the CDR3. Looked up from germline, CDR1 is SGHRS and CDR2 is YFSETQ. V gave up 4 bases and J gave up 6 bases, with 8 bases separating them. The CDR3 reads CASSQQSEQYF. The CDR3 coding sequence is TGCGCCAGCAGCCAACAGAGCGAGCAGTACTTC.

V gene TRBV23-1 combines with J gene TRBJ2-6; D is possibly TRBD1 or TRBD2 (5 bases each). TRBV23-1 is assigned to the ORF class and has an uncertain function. The V end was cut by 2 bases, the J end by 0 bases, with 11 bases between. This CDR3 is 17 amino acids long. The CDR3 bases are TGCGCCAGCAGTCAAGGGGACCCCTTCTCTGGGGCCAACGTCCTGACTTTC. Translating it yields CASSQGDPFSGANVLTF.

This clone has more than one count but fewer than ten. The rearrangement links TRBV2 to TRBJ1-6; D is uncertain. The ends were cut back, 1 base at V and 0 bases at J, with 7 bases in the middle. The CDR3 has 16 residues. CDR1 SNHLY and CDR2 FYNNEI come from the germline V gene. The CDR3 DNA sequence: TGTGCCAGCAGTGAAGGGGCGAGCTCCTATAATTCACCCCTCCACTTT. Translated, it gives CASSEGASSYNSPLHF.

The V gene is TRBV2, the J gene TRBJ2-5, with D perhaps matching TRBD1 (6 bases). Germline CDR1 is SNHLY and CDR2 is FYNNEI. This CDR3 has 15 amino acids. The V end was cut by 8 bases, the J end by 2 bases, with 18 bases between. As DNA, the CDR3 is TGTGCCAGCCCCATAAAACAGGGATCTCAAGAGACCCAGTACTTC. Encoded protein: CASPIKQGSQETQYF.

This sequence joins TRBV27 and TRBJ1-5; 7 positions agree with TRBD1. The CDR3 loop spans 14 amino acids. Per germline, CDR1 MNHEY and CDR2 SMNVEV (reference sequence). Unmatched junction bases numbered 5, after V lost 5 bases and J lost 4 bases. CDR3 nucleotide sequence: TGTGCCAGCAGTCTCAGGGGGTTGAATCAGCCCCAGCATTTT. This gives the protein CASSLRGLNQPQHF.

V gene TRBV19 combines with J gene TRBJ1-5; D remains unclear. Germline CDR1 and CDR2: LNHDA and SQIVND (reference sequence). V dropped 7 bases and J dropped 9 bases, with 4 bases sitting between them. The CDR3 is 9 amino acids. As DNA, the CDR3 is TGTGCCAGTACTTGGCCCCAGCATTTT. Translated: CASTWPQHF.

V gene TRBV2 combines with J gene TRBJ2-3; D possibly uses TRBD1 or TRBD2 (6 bases each). The CDR3 has 15 amino acids. Germline CDR1 reads SNHLY; CDR2 reads FYNNEI. Trimming removed 4 bases at V and 3 bases at J, with 14 bases between. CDR3: CASSGGRGRTDTQYF. In nucleotides, the CDR3 is TGTGCCAGCAGTGGGGGGCGGGGTAGGACAGATACGCAGTATTTT.

The rearrangement links TRBV7-2 to TRBJ2-1, with TRBD2 matching 9 bases. Germline V CDR1 and CDR2: SGHTA, FQGNSA. The CDR3 is 15 amino acids. The trim removed 4 bases at V and 5 bases at J, leaving 6 bases unmatched. CDR3 amino acids: CASSSSGGLNNEQFF. Here the CDR3 DNA reads TGTGCCAGCAGCTCCAGCGGGGGGTTAAACAATGAGCAGTTCTTC.

The CDR3 region is CASSLSRTDTQYF. The DNA for the CDR3 is TGTGCCAGCAGCTTATCCCGCACAGATACGCAGTATTTT. V gene TRBV7-2 combines with J gene TRBJ2-3; D is undetermined. The CDR3 loop spans 13 amino acids. Germline V lookup: CDR1 SGHTA, CDR2 FQGNSA. The V end lost 2 bases, the J end lost 1 base, and 4 bases lay between the germline ends. Together with reference TRBV7-2 and TRBJ2-3, the CDR3 gives the full variable domain: GAGVSQSPSNKVTEKGKDVELRCDPISGHTALYWYRQSLGQGLEFLIYFQGNSAPDKSGLPSDRFSAERTGGSVSTLTIQRTQQEDSAVYLCASSLSRTDTQYFGPGTRLTVL.

V usage is TRBV20-1 and J usage is TRBJ2-7; D uncertain. The CDR3 loop spans 11 amino acids. Germline CDR1 reads DFQATT; CDR2 reads SNEGSKA (reference sequence). V was pared by 1 base and J by 6 bases, with 7 bases between. The CDR3 sequence: CSARGQVEQYF. Written as DNA, the CDR3 is TGCAGTGCTAGAGGGCAGGTCGAGCAGTACTTC.

This clone was found a few times. The rearrangement links TRBV10-3 to TRBJ1-4; unclear D gene. CDR1 ENHRY and CDR2 SYGVKD come from the germline V gene. Trimming pared 6 bases from V and 8 bases from J, leaving 10 bases between. The CDR3 runs to 12 residues. CDR3 amino acids: CAIRAEEEKLFF. CDR3 nucleotides: TGTGCCATCAGAGCAGAGGAAGAAAAACTGTTTTTT.

This chain uses TRBV2 with TRBJ1-5; D unclear. Germline CDR1 reads SNHLY; CDR2 reads FYNNEI. The CDR3 has 15 residues. Trimming took 3 bases from V and 4 from J, leaving 13 bases between them. The CDR3 DNA follows: TGTGCCAGCAGTGACTCGCCGGTGTTGAATCAGCCCCAGCATTTT. It encodes CASSDSPVLNQPQHF.

The rearrangement links TRBV7-9 to TRBJ2-3; D may be TRBD1 (6 bases). The germline V gene has CDR1 SEHNR and CDR2 FQNEAQ (reference sequence). The CDR3 has 15 amino acids. Trimming shortened V by 5 bases and J by 3 bases, and 15 bases separated the two germline ends. CDR3 in DNA: TGTGCCAGCAGCACGACCCTGGACAGAACAGATACGCAGTATTTT. Its protein product is CASSTTLDRTDTQYF.

This clone has a single count. The rearrangement joins TRBV15 to TRBJ2-1, with 10 bases lining up with TRBD2. The CDR3 has 16 amino acids. CDR1 is LNHNV, CDR2 YYDKDF, per germline (reference sequence). V dropped 0 bases and J dropped 7; count of bases not matched to a gene: 6. The CDR3 loop reads CATSREYPAGGNEQFF. The CDR3 DNA is TGTGCCACCAGCAGAGAATACCCAGCGGGGGGGAATGAGCAGTTCTTC.

This clone occurred a few times. This chain joins TRBV11-2 and TRBJ2-2, with 11 positions matching TRBD2. V was clipped by 5 bases and J by 4 bases; unmatched bases: 6. CDR1 and CDR2 (germline): SGHAT, FQNNGV. The CDR3 totals 16 residues. The CDR3 bases are TGTGCCAGCAGCCTTAGCGGGGGGGCAGTCACCGGGGAGCTGTTTTTT. Translating it yields CASSLSGGAVTGELFF.